Below, one T cell receptor beta chain is given with its context. Antigen: not known. Vbeta (60) and Jbeta (13) primers were used in the PCR. The repertoire was sequenced with immunoSEQ multiplex PCR; TCRdb's copy has only in-frame clones and lacks some. The sample yields 100,000 to 150,000 clones, 70% to 75% seen once. This CDR3 is 20 amino acids long. Deletions cut 0 bases from V and 0 bases from J, with 22 bases between. Germline V gene lookup returns CDR1 SGHTS and CDR2 YDEGEE. The record originates from a study of cytomegalovirus exposure and HLA in healthy donors. General study results and limits: In a later analysis, about 17,000 TCR beta sequences were associated with HLA alleles at 0.05 false discovery rate. The presence/absence work took it that sequencing depth was about the same across donors. A later analysis reportedly identified an Asian-associated ancestry cluster as carrying fewer N-insertions than the roughly 700-donor mean. The classifier reportedly diagnosed cytomegalovirus status with high sensitivity and specificity.

The TCR was taken from a male donor in good health and CMV-seronegative. The chain carries TRBV5-8 and TRBJ1-5, with unresolved D. The specimen sequenced was PBMCs. For the CDR3, the DNA is TGTGCCAGCAGCTTGGGTACGCCCCCATTTGAGGTTTATAGCAATCAGCCCCAGCATTTT. Translated, it gives CASSLGTPPFEVYSNQPQHF.